This TCR beta chain comes out of a study of sequential checkpoint blockade in melanoma. Study information: Randomization was 1:1 between first-line nivolumab→ipilimumab and ipilimumab→nivolumab. Each arm's sequence ended with maintenance nivolumab.

J was trimmed by 1 base and V by 4 bases; bases with no gene match: 7. CDR3 length: 16 amino acids. CDR1 is MNHNS, CDR2 SASEGT, per germline. Treatment indicated: randomized to nivolumab then ipilimumab (arm A) or the reverse (arm B). DNA-damaging chemotherapy had not been given to any patient beforehand. Sorted cells were live CD3+CD8+, lacking CD19 and CD56, from PBMCs. Assay used: immunoSEQ multiplex PCR; TCRdb lists only in-frame clones, some missing. The sample carries roughly 15,000 clones, around two thirds recorded once. This specimen consisted of CD8+ T cells sorted from blood (inferred from file names), obtained from a patient given nivolumab and ipilimumab in sequence. The receptor was isolated from a human donor with melanoma. The chain is built from TRBV6-1 and TRBJ2-5, with 9 bases identical to TRBD2. CDR3 sequence: CASSARERGVQETQYF. The CDR3 bases are TGTGCCAGCAGTGCCCGGGAGCGGGGGGTCCAAGAGACCCAGTACTTC.